The 4 T cell receptor beta chains given below trace back to one sample, sequenced in a study of blood T cell repertoires in COVID-19. Profiling relied on immunoSEQ multiplex PCR, and the TCRdb table lists in-frame clones only, not all of them. The repertoire includes 130,000 to 150,000 clones, 75% to 90% of them detected once, and 2.5% to 3.5% sits in the top ten. The material sequenced was peripheral blood. These receptors originate from a woman aged 55-70 years with active COVID-19.

The chain carries TRBV7-9 and TRBJ1-1, with 7 bases matching TRBD1. Looked up from germline, CDR1 is SEHNR and CDR2 is FQNEAQ (reference sequence). J was trimmed by 11 bases and V by 3 bases; bases with no gene match: 6. The CDR3 extends over 12 amino acids. DNA for the CDR3: TGTGCCAGCAGCTTGAGACAGGGTGGGGCTTTCTTT. Translation: CASSLRQGGAFF. Complete variable domain (other parts from reference TRBV7-9 and TRBJ1-1): DTGVSQNPRHKITKRGQNVTFRCDPISEHNRLYWYRQTLGQGPEFLTYFQNEAQLEKSRLLSDRFSAERPKGSFSTLEIQRTEQGDSAMYLCASSLRQGGAFFGQGTRLTVV.

This clone was picked up one time. The chain has TRBV28 and TRBJ2-4, with 7 bases matching TRBD1. Germline V gene sequence: CDR1 MDHEN, CDR2 SYDVKM. V lost 6 bases, J lost 2 bases, and 7 bases stayed unmatched. The CDR3 is 15 amino acids. DNA for the CDR3: TGTGCCAGCAGCCTGACAGGGAGTACCAAAAACATTCAGTACTTC. This gives the protein CASSLTGSTKNIQYF.

The chain links TRBV7-8 to TRBJ1-1, with a tentative D call TRBD1 (5 bases). The V and J ends lost 5 bases and 1 base respectively, with 14 bases between them. Germline CDR1 and CDR2: SGHVS and FQNEAQ. The CDR3 runs 15 residues. CDR3: CASSPGGARNTEAFF. The CDR3 nucleotides are TGTGCCAGCAGCCCCGGCGGGGCGCGGAACACTGAAGCTTTCTTT.

V usage is TRBV19 and J usage is TRBJ2-5; 10 bases are a match to TRBD2. This CDR3 region has 13 residues. Germline trimming cut 6 bases from V and 4 bases from J; bases unmatched to any gene: 2. CDR1 is LNHDA, CDR2 SQIVND, per germline (reference sequence). CDR3 bases: TGTGCCAGTAGGCTAGCGGGAGTAGAGACCCAGTACTTC. Amino acid sequence: CASRLAGVETQYF.